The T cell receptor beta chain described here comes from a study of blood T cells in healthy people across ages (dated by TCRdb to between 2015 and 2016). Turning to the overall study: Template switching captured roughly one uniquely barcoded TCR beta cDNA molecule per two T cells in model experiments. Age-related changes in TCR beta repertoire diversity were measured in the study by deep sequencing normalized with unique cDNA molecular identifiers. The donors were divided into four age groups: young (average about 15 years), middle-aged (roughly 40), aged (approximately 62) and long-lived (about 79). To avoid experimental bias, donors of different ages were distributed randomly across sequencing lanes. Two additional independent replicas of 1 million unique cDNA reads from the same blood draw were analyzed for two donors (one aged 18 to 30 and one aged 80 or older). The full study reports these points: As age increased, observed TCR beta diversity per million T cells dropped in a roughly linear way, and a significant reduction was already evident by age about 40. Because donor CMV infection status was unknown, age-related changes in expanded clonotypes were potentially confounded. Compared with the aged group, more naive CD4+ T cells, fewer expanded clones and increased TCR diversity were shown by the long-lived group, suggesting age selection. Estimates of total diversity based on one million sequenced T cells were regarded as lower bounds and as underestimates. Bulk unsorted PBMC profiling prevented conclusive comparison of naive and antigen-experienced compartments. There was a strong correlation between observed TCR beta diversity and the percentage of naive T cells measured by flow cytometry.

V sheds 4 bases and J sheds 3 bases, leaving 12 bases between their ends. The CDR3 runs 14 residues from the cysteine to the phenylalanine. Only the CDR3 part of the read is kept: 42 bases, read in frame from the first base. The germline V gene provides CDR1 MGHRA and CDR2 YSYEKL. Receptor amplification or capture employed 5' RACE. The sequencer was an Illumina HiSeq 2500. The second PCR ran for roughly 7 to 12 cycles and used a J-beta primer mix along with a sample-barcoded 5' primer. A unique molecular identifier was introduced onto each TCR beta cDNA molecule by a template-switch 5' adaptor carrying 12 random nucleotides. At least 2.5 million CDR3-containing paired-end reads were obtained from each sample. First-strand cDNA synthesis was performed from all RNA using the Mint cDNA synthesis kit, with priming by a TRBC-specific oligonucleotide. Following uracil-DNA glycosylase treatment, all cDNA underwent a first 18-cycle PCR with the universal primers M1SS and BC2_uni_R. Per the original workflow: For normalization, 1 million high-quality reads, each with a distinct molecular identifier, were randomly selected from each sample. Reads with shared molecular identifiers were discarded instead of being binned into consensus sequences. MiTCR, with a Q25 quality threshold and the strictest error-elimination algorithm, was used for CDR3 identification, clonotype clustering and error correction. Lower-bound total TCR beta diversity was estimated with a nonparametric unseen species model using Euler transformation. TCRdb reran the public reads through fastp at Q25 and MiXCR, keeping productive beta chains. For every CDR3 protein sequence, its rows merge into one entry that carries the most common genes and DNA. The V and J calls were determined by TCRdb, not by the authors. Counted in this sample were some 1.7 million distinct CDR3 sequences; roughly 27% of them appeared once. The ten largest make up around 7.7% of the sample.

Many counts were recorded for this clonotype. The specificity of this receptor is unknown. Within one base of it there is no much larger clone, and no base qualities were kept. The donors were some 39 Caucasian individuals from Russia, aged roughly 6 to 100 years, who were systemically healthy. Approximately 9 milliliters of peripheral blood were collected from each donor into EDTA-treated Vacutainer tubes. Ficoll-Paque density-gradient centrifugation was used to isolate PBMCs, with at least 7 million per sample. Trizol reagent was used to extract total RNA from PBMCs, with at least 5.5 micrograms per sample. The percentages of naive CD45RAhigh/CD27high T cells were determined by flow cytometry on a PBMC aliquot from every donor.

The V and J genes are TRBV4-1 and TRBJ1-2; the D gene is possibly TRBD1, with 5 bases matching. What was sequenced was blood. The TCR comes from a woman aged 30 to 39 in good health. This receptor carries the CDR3 CASSLGGDDYGYTF. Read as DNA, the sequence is TGCGCCAGCAGCCTCGGGGGGGACGACTATGGCTACACCTTC.